Presented here are 13 T cell receptor beta chains from one specimen sequenced in a study of blood T cell repertoires in COVID-19. Using immunoSEQ multiplex PCR, the repertoire was profiled, and TCRdb retains in-frame clones only, with some absent. This sample has a few hundred thousand clones; about 85% occur once, and the top ten carry approximately 12%. Material: peripheral blood. Receptors were obtained from a woman aged 18 to 35 who had recovered from COVID-19.

This chain links TRBV7-9 with TRBJ1-4; D uncertain. The ends were cut back, 0 bases at V and 0 bases at J, with 11 bases in the middle. The length of the CDR3 is 17 residues. Germline assignment: CDR1 SEHNR and CDR2 FQNEAQ (reference sequence). The CDR3 spells CASSLATGTSTNEKLFF. DNA of the CDR3: TGTGCCAGCAGCTTAGCCACGGGTACCTCAACTAATGAAAAACTGTTTTTT.

This chain connects TRBV6-1 to TRBJ2-7; D not certain. Germline CDR1 is MNHNS and CDR2 is SASEGT. The CDR3 totals 15 residues. Trimming left V 1 base short and J 0 bases short, with 10 bases between. CDR3 in amino acids: CASSEGLMSSYEQYF. CDR3 sequence (DNA): TGTGCCAGCAGTGAAGGACTCATGAGCTCCTACGAGCAGTACTTC.

The chain recombines TRBV24-1 with TRBJ2-1; 9 bases match TRBD1. CDR1 is KGHDR, CDR2 SFDVKD, per germline. The J segment lost 5 bases and the V segment lost 2 bases, leaving 3 bases of the junction unmatched. CDR3 length: 15 amino acids. The CDR3 nucleotides read TGTGCCACCAGTGATTCGGGACAGGGTAACAATGAGCAGTTCTTC. It specifies CATSDSGQGNNEQFF.

The V gene is TRBV9, the J gene TRBJ2-2; TRBD1 aligns across 10 bases. V was clipped by 4 bases and J by 5 bases; unmatched bases: 8. This CDR3 contains 16 residues. The V gene's germline CDR1 is SGDLS and CDR2 YYNGEE. CDR3 coding DNA: TGTGCCAGCAGCAAAACCGGGACAGGGGTGACCGGGGAGCTGTTTTTT. Translation gives CASSKTGTGVTGELFF.

The chain has TRBV2 and TRBJ2-7, with 8 nucleotides matching TRBD1. The CDR3 sequence is 14 residues long. J lost 3 bases, V lost 6 bases, and 7 bases had no gene match. In germline, CDR1 is SNHLY, CDR2 FYNNEI. DNA of the CDR3: TGTGCCAGCAGCGCACAGGGACAGGTCTACGAGCAGTACTTC. Translated: CASSAQGQVYEQYF.

This chain uses TRBV3-1 (or the pseudogene TRBV3-2) with TRBJ1-2, with TRBD1 identical over 7 bases. The V segment lost 1 base and the J segment 6 bases; nucleotides outside the gene matches: 8. The CDR3 extends over 15 amino acids. Germline V gene lookup returns CDR1 LGHDT and CDR2 YNNKEL (reference sequence). CDR3 sequence: CASSQALQGVHGYTF. The CDR3 nucleotides are TGTGCCAGCAGCCAAGCTCTCCAGGGGGTCCATGGCTACACCTTC.

V usage is TRBV6-5 and J usage is TRBJ1-2; D remains ambiguous. The CDR3 loop spans 13 amino acids. CDR1 and CDR2 from the germline V gene are MNHEY and SVGAGI. Deletions cut 4 bases from V and 3 bases from J, with 9 bases between. The CDR3 DNA reads as TGTGCCAGCAGTTCTCTATCTGACTATGGCTACACCTTC. Its protein product is CASSSLSDYGYTF.

The chain links TRBV7-2 to TRBJ1-1; 9 bases match TRBD1. The CDR3 totals 15 residues. Germline V gene sequence: CDR1 SGHTA, CDR2 FQGNSA. Losses at the gene ends were 4 bases for V and 6 bases for J; bases not matched to a gene: 9. CDR3 in DNA: TGTGCCAGCAGCTCCAACAGGGGGCGGAAGGCTGAAGCTTTCTTT. As protein: CASSSNRGRKAEAFF.

V is TRBV20-1 and J is TRBJ1-5, with D unresolved. The CDR3 is 13 amino acids. CDR1 and CDR2 from the germline V gene are DFQATT and SNEGSKA (reference sequence). V shed 3 bases and J shed 3 bases, with 9 bases lying between them. The CDR3, as DNA: TGCAGTGCTAGTGGCACAGACAATCAGCCCCAGCATTTT. Protein sequence: CSASGTDNQPQHF.

The chain carries TRBV7-2 and TRBJ2-1; the match to TRBD2 covers 7 bases. The V gene's germline CDR1 is SGHTA and CDR2 FQGNSA. CDR3 length: 14 amino acids. V lost 0 bases, J lost 7 bases, and 3 bases stayed unmatched. In nucleotides, the CDR3 is TGTGCCAGCAGCTTAGCCGTTAGCGGGAATGAGCAGTTCTTC. This sequence encodes CASSLAVSGNEQFF.

V usage is TRBV5-4 and J usage is TRBJ1-6, with D unclear. V was shortened by 3 bases and J by 14 bases, with 15 bases between the two germline ends. CDR3 length equals 13 residues. The germline CDR1 and CDR2 sequences are SGHNT and YYREEE (reference sequence). Here the CDR3 reads CASSSPGSLSLHF. DNA of the CDR3: TGTGCCAGCAGCTCGCCGGGGAGTTTGTCCCTCCACTTT.

The gene calls are TRBV30 and TRBJ1-3; TRBD1 matches 8 bases. The junction had 6 bases not matched to a gene; V was cut back by 3 bases and J by 2 bases. The germline V gene encodes CDR1 GTSNPN and CDR2 SVGIG (reference sequence). This CDR3 has 15 residues. Here the CDR3 DNA reads TGTGCCTGGAGGGACAGGGTTATTACTGGAAACACCATATATTTT. Translation: CAWRDRVITGNTIYF. The full variable domain, rest sourced from reference TRBV30 and TRBJ1-3, is SQTIHQWPATLVQPVGSPLSLECTVEGTSNPNLYWYRQAAGRGLQLLFYSVGIGQISSEVPQNLSASRPQDRQFILSSKKLLLSDSGFYLCAWRDRVITGNTIYFGEGSWLTVV.

The V and J genes are TRBV5-6 and TRBJ2-3; 8 bases agree with TRBD1. This CDR3 is 15 amino acids long. The germline gives CDR1 SGHDT, CDR2 YYEEEE. Losses at the gene ends were 4 bases for V and 0 bases for J; bases not matched to a gene: 4. The CDR3 is CASSQDRASTDTQYF. Written as DNA, the CDR3 is TGTGCCAGCAGCCAGGACAGGGCTAGCACAGATACGCAGTATTTT.